Listed here are 18 T cell receptor beta chains from one sample, sequenced in a study of cytomegalovirus exposure and HLA in healthy donors. The PCR used 60 Vbeta and 13 Jbeta primers. Libraries were prepared by immunoSEQ multiplex PCR; TCRdb keeps only in-frame clonotypes and omits some of them. The sample has about 130,000 clones, roughly four fifths seen once; the top ten hold 0.8% to 0.95%. The sample comprised PBMCs. Source of these receptors: a woman aged 60-75 years in good health and CMV-seronegative.

This clone was observed once. The rearrangement links TRBV7-8 to TRBJ1-3; 7 nucleotides agree with TRBD1. Germline V CDR1 and CDR2: SGHVS, FQNEAQ. This CDR3 has 18 amino acids. The J segment lost 4 bases and the V segment lost 0 bases, leaving 12 bases of the junction unmatched. The CDR3 DNA reads TGTGCCAGCAGCTTAGCGGCCTCTATGACAGGGCTAGGAAACACCATATATTTT. Translated, it gives CASSLAASMTGLGNTIYF.

Comment on this clone: Other DNA sequences in the same sample also yield this CDR3. This chain joins TRBV6-5 and TRBJ2-2; 9 nucleotides match TRBD2. This CDR3 comprises 15 residues. With V trimmed by 8 bases and J by 9 bases, 13 bases remained unmatched. The germline CDR1 and CDR2 sequences are MNHEY and SVGAGI. The chain's CDR3 is CASALAPAGGRELFF. The CDR3 nucleotides read TGTGCCAGCGCCCTAGCCCCAGCGGGAGGCCGGGAGCTGTTTTTT.

The gene calls are TRBV4-2 and TRBJ2-5; D unclear. CDR3 length equals 13 residues. The germline V and J ends were trimmed by 5 bases and 9 bases, with 16 bases remaining between them. CDR1 and CDR2 from the germline V gene are LGHNA and YNFKEQ. The CDR3 coding sequence is TGTGCCAGCAGCGCCCCTAACGAGTCGCCCCAGTACTTC. Translating it yields CASSAPNESPQYF.

The genes are TRBV19 and TRBJ1-5; D is uncertain. CDR1 is LNHDA, CDR2 SQIVND, per germline (reference sequence). The CDR3 length is 15 residues. V gave up 0 bases and J gave up 7 bases, with 13 bases separating them. The CDR3 is CASSIDWRVGQPQHF. CDR3 nucleotides: TGTGCCAGTAGTATAGATTGGCGGGTTGGGCAGCCCCAGCATTTT.

This sequence joins TRBV28 and TRBJ1-3; D is undetermined. Trimming left V 10 bases short and J 0 bases short, with 19 bases between. Germline values: CDR1 MDHEN, CDR2 SYDVKM. This CDR3 spans 16 amino acids. The CDR3, as DNA: TGTGCCACCTGTCCGTCCGGGGATCCCTCTGGAAACACCATATATTTT. It translates to CATCPSGDPSGNTIYF.

CDR3 sequence: CASSMGQGALEQFF. The CDR3 bases are TGTGCCAGTAGTATGGGTCAGGGGGCACTAGAGCAGTTCTTC. This chain joins TRBV19 and TRBJ2-1; 8 bases line up with TRBD1. The V gene's germline CDR1 is LNHDA and CDR2 SQIVND (reference sequence). The CDR3 sequence is 14 residues long. The junction had 8 bases not matched to a gene; V was cut back by 3 bases and J by 10 bases.

This clone was seen only a few times. The chain links TRBV6-1 to TRBJ1-4; 7 nucleotides align to TRBD1. Losses at the gene ends were 6 bases for V and 2 bases for J; bases not matched to a gene: 6. The germline CDR1 and CDR2 sequences are MNHNS and SASEGT. The CDR3 consists of 15 residues. The CDR3 DNA reads TGTGCCAGCAGAGTCGACAGGGCTACTAATGAAAAACTGTTTTTT. Its protein is CASRVDRATNEKLFF.

This rearrangement joins TRBV19 to TRBJ2-1; 9 nucleotides agree with TRBD2. The CDR3 is 15 amino acids. Germline lookup yields CDR1 LNHDA and CDR2 SQIVND (reference sequence). Trimming removed 3 bases from V and 9 bases from J; junction bases left unmatched: 9. The CDR3 protein is CASSIQAGGLSEQFF. In nucleotides, the CDR3 is TGTGCCAGTAGTATTCAAGCGGGAGGCTTGAGTGAGCAGTTCTTC.

The chain links TRBV10-3 to TRBJ1-2, with D maybe TRBD1 (5 bases). Germline V CDR1 and CDR2: ENHRY, SYGVKD. Between the trimmed V and J ends, which lost 6 bases and 0 bases, there was a span of 14 bases. This CDR3 spans 15 amino acids. The CDR3 DNA reads TGTGCCATCAGCGGGGGGGACGGCCCTAACTATGGCTACACCTTC. This encodes CAISGGDGPNYGYTF.

V is TRBV19 and J is TRBJ1-5, with 8 bases matching TRBD1. CDR1 and CDR2 (germline): LNHDA, SQIVND (reference sequence). This CDR3 comprises 16 residues. V dropped 2 bases and J dropped 2; count of bases not matched to a gene: 5. The CDR3 loop is CASSIRATGGNQPQHF. CDR3 nucleotide sequence: TGTGCCAGTAGTATAAGGGCGACAGGGGGCAATCAGCCCCAGCATTTT.

CDR3 nucleotides: TGTGCCAGCAGTTCACCGGACAGGGTGGATAGTTACGATAGCAATCAGCCCCAGCATTTT. It yields the protein CASSSPDRVDSYDSNQPQHF. The rearrangement joins TRBV2 to TRBJ1-5, with 8 bases aligning to TRBD1. The CDR3 length is 20 residues. Trimming cost V 5 bases and J 0 bases; bases outside gene matches: 18. Germline-derived CDR1 and CDR2 are SNHLY and FYNNEI.

This clone was detected only a few times. The rearrangement uses TRBV5-4 and TRBJ1-1; D remains unclear. The CDR3 has 15 residues. Per the germline V gene, CDR1 is SGHNT and CDR2 is YYREEE (reference sequence). V was pared by 3 bases and J by 1 base, with 13 bases between. This CDR3 is CASSSKQRRNTEAFF. The CDR3, as DNA: TGTGCCAGCAGCTCTAAACAGAGAAGGAACACTGAAGCTTTCTTT.

The chain recombines TRBV28 with TRBJ2-1; weak D call: TRBD2 (6 bases). Germline loops: CDR1 MDHEN, CDR2 SYDVKM. V dropped 3 bases and J dropped 3 bases, with 27 bases sitting between them. This CDR3 spans 20 amino acids. The CDR3 DNA follows: TGTGCCAGCAGTTTCCCCCGGGGGAGTTTCTGGACCCCGGACTACAATGAGCAGTTCTTC. Translating gives CASSFPRGSFWTPDYNEQFF. Full variable domain (outside the CDR3, taken from reference TRBV28 and TRBJ2-1): DVKVTQSSRYLVKRTGEKVFLECVQDMDHENMFWYRQDPGLGLRLIYFSYDVKMKEKGDIPEGYSVSREKKERFSLILESASTNQTSMYLCASSFPRGSFWTPDYNEQFFGPGTRLTVL.

V is TRBV5-4 and J is TRBJ2-1, with a weak D call TRBD1 (5 bases). CDR1 is SGHNT, CDR2 YYREEE, per germline (reference sequence). Trimming took off 4 bases at V and 7 bases at J, with 18 bases between the two ends. CDR3 length: 15 residues. The CDR3 sequence: CASSTDSLGANEQFF. For the CDR3, the DNA is TGTGCCAGCAGCACCGATTCCCTAGGGGCAAATGAGCAGTTCTTC.

The J gene is TRBJ2-2, the V gene TRBV5-1; 8 bases are shared with TRBD1. Germline values: CDR1 SGHRS, CDR2 YFSETQ. This CDR3 region has 16 residues. J lost 4 bases, V lost 1 base, and 6 bases had no gene match. CDR3 sequence reads: CASSLPGQAFTGELFF. CDR3 in DNA: TGCGCCAGCAGCTTGCCGGGACAGGCGTTCACCGGGGAGCTGTTTTTT.

The genes are TRBV6-1 and TRBJ2-2; 13 positions agree with TRBD2. Germline V gives CDR1 MNHNS, CDR2 SASEGT. The J segment lost 6 bases and the V segment lost 8 bases, leaving 3 bases of the junction unmatched. CDR3 length: 14 amino acids. The CDR3 region has the DNA TGTGCCAGCCGGACTAGCGGGGGTTCCGGGGAGCTGTTTTTT. Translation gives CASRTSGGSGELFF.

This rearrangement joins TRBV2 to TRBJ1-5, with 7 bases that match TRBD1. V lost 8 bases and J lost 4; bases outside the gene matches: 11. Germline CDR1 SNHLY, CDR2 FYNNEI. The length of the CDR3 is 15 residues. The CDR3 DNA reads TGTGCCAGCGAACTGACAGGGTTCAGAAATCAGCCCCAGCATTTT. Its translation: CASELTGFRNQPQHF.

The V gene is TRBV5-1, the J gene TRBJ2-1; 8 nucleotides line up with TRBD2. CDR3 length equals 15 residues. V lost 0 bases, J lost 9 bases, and 8 bases stayed unmatched. Germline CDR1 and CDR2: SGHRS and YFSETQ. CDR3 loop: CASSLGGSGKGEQFF. The CDR3 DNA sequence: TGCGCCAGCAGCTTGGGCGGTAGCGGGAAGGGTGAGCAGTTCTTC.